These T cell receptor beta chains were read from a single sample in a study of blood T cell repertoires in COVID-19. Measured with immunoSEQ multiplex PCR; TCRdb has only the in-frame clones, and not every one. The top ten hold under 8.5% of the sample, which has 200,000 to 250,000 clones, less than 85% seen once. Source material: peripheral blood. The receptor set was obtained from a woman in her seventies with acute or convalescent COVID-19. The CDR3 runs from the conserved cysteine through the conserved F or W. A D gene is named only where the DNA matches it firmly. Clone size is stated in some rows and not others, as once, few, many or a class when expanded.

DNA,CDR3,D,size,V,J
TGTGCCAGCAGCTTAACGGGTGGACAGGGAGAGACCCAGTACTTC,CASSLTGGQGETQYF,TRBD1,.,TRBV7-3,TRBJ2-5
TGTGCCAGCAGTTACAATACTATGCCCTATGGCTACACCTTC,CASSYNTMPYGYTF,.,.,TRBV6-5,TRBJ1-2
TGTGCCTGGAGTGTACTTACGGGAGATAAGAACACTGAAGCTTTCTTT,CAWSVLTGDKNTEAFF,.,.,TRBV30,TRBJ1-1
TGTGCCAGCAGCTTAGTGGCGGCAGGGGGCTCTGGAAACACCATATATTTT,CASSLVAAGGSGNTIYF,TRBD1,.,TRBV7-6,TRBJ1-3
TGTGCCAGCAGCTTCCAGACAGGTCAGAGAGAGACCCAGTACTTC,CASSFQTGQRETQYF,.,.,TRBV7-2,TRBJ2-5
TGTGCCAGCAGCCGCGGCCCGTCGCAGCCCCAGCATTTT,CASSRGPSQPQHF,.,.,TRBV7-2,TRBJ1-5
TGTGCCAGCACCCAAGCGGGGGGAGAGACCCAGTACTTC,CASTQAGGETQYF,TRBD2,.,TRBV11-2,TRBJ2-5
TGTGCCAGTAGTATAGGGCGGCCCTTAGCCAAAAACATTCAGTACTTC,CASSIGRPLAKNIQYF,.,.,TRBV19,TRBJ2-4
TGTGCCAGCAGCTTGACCTCGGGGTTCTACGAGCAGTACTTC,CASSLTSGFYEQYF,.,once,TRBV5-6,TRBJ2-7
TGTGCCAGCAGCTTTTTAGGCGGGGGGGCCTTTGAGCAGTTCTTC,CASSFLGGGAFEQFF,TRBD2,.,TRBV7-2,TRBJ2-1
TGTGCCAGCAGTTCCCCTACAACTAATGAAAAACTGTTTTTT,CASSSPTTNEKLFF,.,.,TRBV5-4,TRBJ1-4
TGTGCCAGCAGGGCGGGTGGACGAACCTACAATGAGCAGTTCTTC,CASRAGGRTYNEQFF,.,once,TRBV7-2,TRBJ2-1
TGCGCCAGCAGCTTGTCCCCCCGGGTCGCTCAAGAGACCCAGTACTTC,CASSLSPRVAQETQYF,.,.,TRBV5-1,TRBJ2-5